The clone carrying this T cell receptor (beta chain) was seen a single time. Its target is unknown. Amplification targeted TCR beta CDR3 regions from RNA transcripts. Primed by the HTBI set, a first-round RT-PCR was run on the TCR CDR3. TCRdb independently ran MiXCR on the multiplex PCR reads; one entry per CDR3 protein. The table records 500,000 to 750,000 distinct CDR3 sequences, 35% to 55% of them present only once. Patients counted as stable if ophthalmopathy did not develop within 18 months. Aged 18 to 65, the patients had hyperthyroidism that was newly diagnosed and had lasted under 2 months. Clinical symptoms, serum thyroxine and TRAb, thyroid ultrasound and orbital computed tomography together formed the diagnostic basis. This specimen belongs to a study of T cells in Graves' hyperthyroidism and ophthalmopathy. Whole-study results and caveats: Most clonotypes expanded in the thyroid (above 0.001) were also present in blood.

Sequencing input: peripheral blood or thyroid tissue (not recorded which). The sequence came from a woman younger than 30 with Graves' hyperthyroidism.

In nucleotides, the CDR3 is TGTGCCAGCAGCCTGCAACAGGGAACTTATAATTCACCCCTCCACTTT. Translation: CASSLQQGTYNSPLHF. This chain connects TRBV7-9 to TRBJ1-6; D possibly corresponds to TRBD1 (6 bases). Trimming took 5 bases from V and 4 from J, leaving 15 bases between them. Germline V gives CDR1 SEHNR, CDR2 FQNEAQ (reference sequence). There are 16 residues in the CDR3.